This T cell receptor beta chain was captured by sequencing in a study of blood T cell repertoires in COVID-19. Trimming removed 3 bases from V and 3 bases from J; junction bases left unmatched: 10. The CDR3 extends over 16 amino acids. Germline CDR1 reads LNHDA; CDR2 reads SQIVND (reference sequence). Data came from immunoSEQ multiplex PCR; TCRdb stores just in-frame clones and leaves some out. The sample lists some 270,000 clones; around nine tenths were seen once. The chain employs TRBV19 and TRBJ1-1; 7 bases align to TRBD1. The specimen was peripheral blood. The source of this sequence is a woman aged 60-75 years who had recovered from COVID-19. The CDR3 region has the DNA TGTGCCAGTAGTATCCCGTCGGGGGACAGAGACACTGAAGCTTTCTTT. It codes for CASSIPSGDRDTEAFF.